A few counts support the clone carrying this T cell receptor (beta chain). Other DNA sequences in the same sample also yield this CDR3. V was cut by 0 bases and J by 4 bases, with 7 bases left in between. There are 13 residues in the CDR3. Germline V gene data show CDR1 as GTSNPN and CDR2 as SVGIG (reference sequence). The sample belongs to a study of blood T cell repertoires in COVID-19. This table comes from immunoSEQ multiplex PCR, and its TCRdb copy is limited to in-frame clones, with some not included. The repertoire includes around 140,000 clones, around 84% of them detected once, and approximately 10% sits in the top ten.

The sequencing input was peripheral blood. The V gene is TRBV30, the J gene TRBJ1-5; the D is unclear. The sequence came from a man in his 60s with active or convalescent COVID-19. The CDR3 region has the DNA TGTGCCTGGAGTGTCCGGGAAAATCAGCCCCAGCATTTT. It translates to CAWSVRENQPQHF.